The source of this T cell receptor (beta chain) is a study of T cell responses to AZD1222 COVID-19 vaccine. Study-wide points: Clonal diversity may have been underestimated, and the donors were mostly white British, with more females than males.

Using immunoSEQ multiplex PCR, the repertoire was profiled, and TCRdb retains in-frame clones only, with some absent. The table records 100,000 to 150,000 clones, approximately 85% of them present only once. In regard to this clone: Its cognate antigen is unknown.

Germline CDR1 and CDR2: SGHKS and YYEKEE (reference sequence). The CDR3 runs to 14 residues. V lost 7 bases and J lost 0; bases outside the gene matches: 2. The specimen was peripheral blood, collected 28 days after the second AZD1222 dose. The receptor comes from an adult who received the AZD1222 COVID-19 vaccine. This chain uses TRBV5-5 with TRBJ2-3; 10 nucleotides align to TRBD2. CDR3 nucleotides: TGTGCCAGCGCAGCGGGGGGGAGCACAGATACGCAGTATTTT. Its translation is CASAAGGSTDTQYF.